The clone carrying this T cell receptor beta chain has more than one count but fewer than ten. Its target is unknown. These data are taken from a study of naive and memory T cell subsets. General study points: TCR transcript changes with activation or differentiation may affect this RNA method.

The library had UMIs added by 3' ligation of an oligonucleotide to TCR cDNA. Whole blood, 2.5 ml, came from adult healthy volunteers. Input was roughly 1 to 1000 ng of DNase-treated total RNA without cell sorting. Trimming pared 0 bases from V and 4 bases from J, leaving 12 bases between. This CDR3 is built from 15 residues. Germline lookup yields CDR1 SGHNT and CDR2 YYREEE (reference sequence). Ligated cDNA underwent four rounds of PCR with nested alpha and beta constant region primers and SP2. Using its own MiXCR run on the 5' RACE reads, TCRdb lists one record per CDR3 protein. The sample lists roughly 56,000 distinct CDR3 sequences; roughly 7% were seen once.

This receptor was identified in a male donor in good health. This chain joins TRBV5-4 and TRBJ2-3; no reliable D call. The CDR3 DNA is TGTGCCAGCAGCTTGGATGTGGCCTCGGCAGATACGCAGTATTTT. Translating gives CASSLDVASADTQYF.